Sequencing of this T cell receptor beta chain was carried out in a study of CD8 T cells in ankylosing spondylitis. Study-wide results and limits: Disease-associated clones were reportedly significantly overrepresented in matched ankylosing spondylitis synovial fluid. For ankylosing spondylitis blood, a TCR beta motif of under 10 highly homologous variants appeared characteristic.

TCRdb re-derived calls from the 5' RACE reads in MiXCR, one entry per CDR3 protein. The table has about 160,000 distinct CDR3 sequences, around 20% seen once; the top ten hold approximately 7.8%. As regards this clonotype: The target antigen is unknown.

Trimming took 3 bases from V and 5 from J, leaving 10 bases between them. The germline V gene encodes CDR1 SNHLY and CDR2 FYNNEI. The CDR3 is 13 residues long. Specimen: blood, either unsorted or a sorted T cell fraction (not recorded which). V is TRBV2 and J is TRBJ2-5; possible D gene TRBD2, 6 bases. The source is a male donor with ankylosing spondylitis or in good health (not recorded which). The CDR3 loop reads CASSDGGDETQYF. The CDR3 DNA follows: TGTGCCAGCAGTGACGGAGGGGATGAGACCCAGTACTTC.